These 29 T cell receptor beta chains share one sample of origin, sequenced in a study of naive and memory T cell subsets. Four PCR rounds used nested alpha and beta constant region primers plus the SP2 primer. In TCRdb, the 5' RACE reads were re-called with MiXCR into one record per CDR3 protein. The data show around 56,000 distinct CDR3 sequences, around 8% seen once. A UMI-containing oligonucleotide was joined by 3' ligation to the TCR cDNA template. The receptor source for this set is a female donor in good health.

This clonotype occurred a few times. The gene calls are TRBV7-2 and TRBJ2-5; weak D call: TRBD2 (6 bases). The CDR3 consists of 14 residues. The germline V and J ends were trimmed by 4 bases and 5 bases, with 14 bases remaining between them. The germline gives CDR1 SGHTA, CDR2 FQGNSA. The CDR3 bases are TGTGCCAGCAGCTCCGTCGGTGGGGGGGAGACCCAGTACTTC. Translated, it gives CASSSVGGGETQYF.

This clonotype was detected ten times or more. The chain uses TRBV4-2 and TRBJ1-1; 12 nucleotides match TRBD1. The CDR3 totals 17 residues. Germline V gene data show CDR1 as LGHNA and CDR2 as YNFKEQ. V lost 3 bases, J lost 6 bases, and 11 bases stayed unmatched. This chain's CDR3 is CASSHSLPGQGASEAFF. CDR3 DNA: TGTGCCAGCAGCCACTCATTGCCGGGACAGGGGGCGTCTGAAGCTTTCTTT.

The chain uses TRBV5-1 and TRBJ2-3; the match to TRBD1 covers 8 bases. Germline CDR1 is SGHRS and CDR2 is YFSETQ. The CDR3 totals 16 residues. Trimming at V came to 4 bases and at J to 3 bases, leaving 10 bases not matched to a gene. CDR3 sequence reads: CASSKGLDRVTDTQYF. Here the CDR3 DNA reads TGCGCCAGCAGCAAGGGTCTGGACAGGGTGACAGATACGCAGTATTTT.

This clonotype was seen ten or more times. V is TRBV9 and J is TRBJ1-2, with a possible D match to TRBD1 (5 bases). This CDR3 spans 10 amino acids. V dropped 7 bases and J dropped 5 bases, with 6 bases sitting between them. Germline V CDR1 and CDR2: SGDLS, YYNGEE. CDR3 amino acids: CASEGYGYTF. For the CDR3, the DNA is TGTGCCAGCGAGGGGTATGGCTACACCTTC.

The table lists this clonotype with a few counts. The rearrangement uses TRBV7-8 and TRBJ2-1, with D perhaps TRBD2 (5 bases). The germline V and J ends were trimmed by 5 bases and 11 bases, with 13 bases remaining between them. Per germline, CDR1 SGHVS and CDR2 FQNEAQ. The CDR3 has 12 residues. As DNA, the CDR3 is TGTGCCAGCAGCCCCAACGGGGAGAAGCAGTTCTTC. It yields the protein CASSPNGEKQFF.

The J gene is TRBJ2-7, the V gene TRBV7-2; D gene ambiguous. The V gene's germline CDR1 is SGHTA and CDR2 FQGNSA. The CDR3 loop spans 14 amino acids. V lost 5 bases to trimming and J lost 4 bases, with 15 bases between them. CDR3: CASSPRLVMYEQYF. CDR3 nucleotide sequence: TGTGCCAGCAGCCCGAGGCTCGTTATGTACGAGCAGTACTTC.

V usage is TRBV19 and J usage is TRBJ2-5; no clear D. CDR3 length: 13 residues. The V gene lost 4 bases and the J gene lost 1 base, with 7 bases spanning the gap. Germline V lookup: CDR1 LNHDA, CDR2 SQIVND (reference sequence). The chain's CDR3 is CASSTVLQETQYF. In nucleotides, the CDR3 is TGTGCCAGTAGTACGGTCCTCCAAGAGACCCAGTACTTC.

The chain employs TRBV29-1 and TRBJ2-2; D is undetermined. Germline V gene data show CDR1 as SQVTM and CDR2 as ANQGSEA. V shed 7 bases and J shed 6 bases, with 9 bases lying between them. The CDR3 has 11 amino acids. In DNA form, the CDR3 reads TGCAGCGGGTTATGGGCCGGGGAGCTGTTTTTT. It yields the protein CSGLWAGELFF.

This clonotype has only a few counts. The chain links TRBV6-2 or TRBV6-3 to TRBJ2-1; 8 bases agree with TRBD1. Germline-derived CDR1 and CDR2 are MNHEY and SVGEGT. This CDR3 has 13 amino acids. V shed 10 bases and J 6 bases; nucleotides not matched to a gene: 8. The CDR3 bases are TGTGCCACCCGGGACAGGAGCCCCAATGAGCAGTTCTTC. This translates into CATRDRSPNEQFF.

This clonotype was counted only a few times. The genes are TRBV5-1 and TRBJ1-5; unclear D gene. Germline CDR1 reads SGHRS; CDR2 reads YFSETQ. This CDR3 has 14 residues. The V gene lost 5 bases and the J gene lost 0 bases, with 9 bases spanning the gap. The CDR3 protein is CASRESYSNQPQHF. The CDR3 nucleotides are TGCGCCAGCAGGGAGAGTTATAGCAATCAGCCCCAGCATTTT.

This clonotype came up a few times. V is TRBV20-1 and J is TRBJ2-1; 10 bases fit TRBD2. The CDR3 is 14 amino acids. Per germline, CDR1 DFQATT and CDR2 SNEGSKA (reference sequence). The V segment lost 2 bases and the J segment 5 bases; nucleotides outside the gene matches: 3. CDR3: CSARSGGAHNEQFF. In DNA form, the CDR3 reads TGCAGTGCTAGAAGCGGGGGGGCCCACAATGAGCAGTTCTTC.

This clonotype was seen more than once but under ten times. V and J are TRBV5-1 and TRBJ2-1; no clear D gene. Trimming took 0 bases from V and 1 from J, leaving 8 bases between them. Germline V gene lookup returns CDR1 SGHRS and CDR2 YFSETQ. This CDR3 spans 15 amino acids. Written as DNA, the CDR3 is TGCGCCAGCAGCTTGGTGACGGATTCCTACAATGAGCAGTTCTTC. It translates to CASSLVTDSYNEQFF. The variable domain in full, with the rest retrieved from reference TRBV5-1 and TRBJ2-1, is KAGVTQTPRYLIKTRGQQVTLSCSPISGHRSVSWYQQTPGQGLQFLFEYFSETQRNKGNFPGRFSGRQFSNSRSEMNVSTLELGDSALYLCASSLVTDSYNEQFFGPGTRLTVL.

This clonotype has just a few counts. The chain joins TRBV6-2 or TRBV6-3 to TRBJ1-1; the match to TRBD1 covers 10 bases. Looked up from germline, CDR1 is MNHEY and CDR2 is SVGEGT. The CDR3 length is 14 residues. J was trimmed by 1 base and V by 7 bases; bases with no gene match: 3. As DNA, the CDR3 is TGTGCCAGCAAGACAGGGGGCCCGAACACTGAAGCTTTCTTT. It codes for CASKTGGPNTEAFF.

The chain recombines TRBV6-4 with TRBJ2-1, with 11 positions matching TRBD2. Losses at the gene ends were 0 bases for V and 6 bases for J; bases not matched to a gene: 1. The CDR3 runs to 15 residues. The germline V gene has CDR1 MRHNA and CDR2 SNTAGT. The CDR3 DNA reads TGTGCCAGCAGTGACTCTAGCGGGGGGGCCAATGAGCAGTTCTTC. The encoded protein is CASSDSSGGANEQFF.

For the CDR3, the DNA is TGTGCCGGCCGAGACTCCTATAATTCACCCCTCCACTTT. Translating it yields CAGRDSYNSPLHF. The chain couples TRBV12-3 or TRBV12-4 to TRBJ1-6; unclear D gene. V was clipped by 11 bases and J by 0 bases, with 8 bases between them. The CDR3 consists of 13 residues.

This clonotype was counted at least ten times. The chain recombines TRBV29-1 with TRBJ1-1, with 7 bases that match TRBD1. Germline CDR1 SQVTM, CDR2 ANQGSEA. With 4 bases clipped from V and 7 bases from J, the junction kept 6 bases outside the gene matches. This CDR3 has 12 residues. The CDR3, as DNA: TGCAGCGTTGCGACAGGGCCCCTTGAAGCTTTCTTT. Encoded protein: CSVATGPLEAFF.

This clonotype was recorded many times. This sequence joins TRBV6-4 and TRBJ2-3; D is perhaps TRBD1 or TRBD2 (6 bases each). Per the germline V gene, CDR1 is MRHNA and CDR2 is SNTAGT. V gave up 2 bases and J gave up 1 base, with 10 bases separating them. This CDR3 contains 15 residues. The chain's CDR3 is CASSDPGAGTDTQYF. The CDR3 DNA reads TGTGCCAGCAGTGACCCGGGGGCAGGCACAGATACGCAGTATTTT.

This clonotype was recorded only once. This chain uses TRBV5-1 with TRBJ2-5, with D possibly matching TRBD1 (6 bases). The CDR3 consists of 14 residues. Germline V gives CDR1 SGHRS, CDR2 YFSETQ. The germline V and J ends were trimmed by 1 base and 1 base, with 8 bases remaining between them. In nucleotides, the CDR3 is TGCGCCAGCAGCTTGTGGGGGCCCCAAGAGACCCAGTACTTC. Translation: CASSLWGPQETQYF.

The chain couples TRBV7-8 to TRBJ2-3; D remains ambiguous. Germline V gives CDR1 SGHVS, CDR2 FQNEAQ. Trimming took off 5 bases at V and 2 bases at J, with 14 bases between the two ends. The CDR3 is 15 amino acids. The CDR3 is CASSPWHLNTDTQYF. DNA for the CDR3: TGTGCCAGCAGCCCCTGGCACCTAAACACAGATACGCAGTATTTT.

The chain combines TRBV9 with TRBJ2-7; D is unresolved. The V end lost 0 bases, the J end lost 3 bases, and 10 bases lay between the germline ends. The CDR3 totals 14 residues. Germline V gene lookup returns CDR1 SGDLS and CDR2 YYNGEE. The DNA for the CDR3 is TGTGCCAGCAGCGTAGGAAATACCAACTACGAGCAGTACTTC. It is translated as CASSVGNTNYEQYF.

This clonotype was seen a handful of times. The chain joins TRBV4-1 to TRBJ2-7; weak D call: TRBD2 (5 bases). Germline assignment: CDR1 MGHRA and CDR2 YSYEKL. The CDR3 spans 15 residues. Trimming cost V 6 bases and J 2 bases, with 17 bases left between them. The DNA for the CDR3 is TGCGCCAGCAGGCAATTAGGACTCAGGACCTACGAGCAGTACTTC. Encoded protein: CASRQLGLRTYEQYF.

This clonotype was counted a few times. The chain is built from TRBV18 and TRBJ2-6; TRBD1 matches at 7 bases. The V gene end was trimmed by 6 bases and the J gene end by 1 base; junction bases not matched to a gene: 3. Germline CDR1 reads KGHSH; CDR2 reads LQKENI. The CDR3 extends over 15 amino acids. The CDR3 is CASSLQGSGANVLTF. For the CDR3, the DNA is TGTGCCAGCTCCCTACAGGGGTCTGGGGCCAACGTCCTGACTTTC.

This clonotype occurred a few times. The V gene is TRBV4-1, the J gene TRBJ1-6; tentatively, D is TRBD1 (5 bases). The V gene's germline CDR1 is MGHRA and CDR2 YSYEKL. This CDR3 region has 15 residues. Trimming took 4 bases from V and 7 from J, leaving 14 bases between them. As DNA, the CDR3 is TGCGCCAGCAGCCTTGATGGCAGGGCGAATTCACCCCTCCACTTT. It yields the protein CASSLDGRANSPLHF.

There are a few counts of this clonotype. The J gene is TRBJ2-7, the V gene TRBV7-2; no firm D call. V lost 6 bases to trimming and J lost 6 bases, with 12 bases between them. The CDR3 is made up of 12 amino acids. Germline CDR1 SGHTA, CDR2 FQGNSA. CDR3 bases: TGTGCCAGCAGGTGGGCCGCGAGCGAGCAGTACTTC. It codes for CASRWAASEQYF.

This clonotype was counted many times. The gene calls are TRBV7-9 and TRBJ1-1, with D unclear. This CDR3 spans 10 amino acids. Germline-derived CDR1 and CDR2 are SEHNR and FQNEAQ (reference sequence). V shed 5 bases and J shed 3 bases, with 1 base lying between them. In DNA form, the CDR3 reads TGTGCCAGCAGCGACACTGAAGCTTTCTTT. Protein sequence: CASSDTEAFF.

The CDR3 DNA reads as TGTGCCAGTAGTATACGTTGGGCCATCTATGGCTACACCTTC. It codes for CASSIRWAIYGYTF. The chain employs TRBV19 and TRBJ1-2; D is unresolved. V was trimmed by 2 bases and J by 4 bases, leaving 11 bases between them. Per the germline V gene, CDR1 is LNHDA and CDR2 is SQIVND (reference sequence). CDR3 length: 14 residues. The entire variable domain, with the rest obtained from reference TRBV19 and TRBJ1-2, is as follows: DGGITQSPKYLFRKEGQNVTLSCEQNLNHDAMYWYRQDPGQGLRLIYYSQIVNDFQKGDIAEGYSVSREKKESFPLTVTSAQKNPTAFYLCASSIRWAIYGYTFGSGTRLTVV.

This clonotype was counted at least ten times. This chain uses TRBV20-1 with TRBJ2-7; D possibly corresponds to TRBD2 (6 bases). CDR3 length equals 14 residues. The ends were cut back, 0 bases at V and 5 bases at J, with 14 bases in the middle. Germline assignment: CDR1 DFQATT and CDR2 SNEGSKA (reference sequence). The chain's CDR3 is CSAREGGVRDEQYF. The CDR3 DNA follows: TGCAGTGCTAGAGAAGGAGGGGTTAGGGACGAGCAGTACTTC.

This clonotype was detected ten times or more. This CDR3 reads CSAPDRNTEAFF. CDR3 sequence (DNA): TGCAGCGCTCCAGACAGGAACACTGAAGCTTTCTTT. The chain is built from TRBV29-1 and TRBJ1-1; the D gene is possibly TRBD1 (5 bases). Germline CDR1 reads SQVTM; CDR2 reads ANQGSEA. The V end was cut by 7 bases, the J end by 1 base, with 10 bases between. The CDR3 consists of 12 residues.

This clonotype was recorded a few times. The V gene is TRBV28, the J gene TRBJ1-1; 10 bases map to TRBD1. The CDR3 sequence is 14 residues long. Germline V gene sequence: CDR1 MDHEN, CDR2 SYDVKM. V was clipped by 5 bases and J by 4 bases; unmatched bases: 4. This CDR3 is CASSPGTGATEAFF. The CDR3, as DNA: TGTGCCAGCAGTCCCGGGACAGGGGCCACTGAAGCTTTCTTT. The entire variable domain, with the rest obtained from reference TRBV28 and TRBJ1-1, is as follows: DVKVTQSSRYLVKRTGEKVFLECVQDMDHENMFWYRQDPGLGLRLIYFSYDVKMKEKGDIPEGYSVSREKKERFSLILESASTNQTSMYLCASSPGTGATEAFFGQGTRLTVV.